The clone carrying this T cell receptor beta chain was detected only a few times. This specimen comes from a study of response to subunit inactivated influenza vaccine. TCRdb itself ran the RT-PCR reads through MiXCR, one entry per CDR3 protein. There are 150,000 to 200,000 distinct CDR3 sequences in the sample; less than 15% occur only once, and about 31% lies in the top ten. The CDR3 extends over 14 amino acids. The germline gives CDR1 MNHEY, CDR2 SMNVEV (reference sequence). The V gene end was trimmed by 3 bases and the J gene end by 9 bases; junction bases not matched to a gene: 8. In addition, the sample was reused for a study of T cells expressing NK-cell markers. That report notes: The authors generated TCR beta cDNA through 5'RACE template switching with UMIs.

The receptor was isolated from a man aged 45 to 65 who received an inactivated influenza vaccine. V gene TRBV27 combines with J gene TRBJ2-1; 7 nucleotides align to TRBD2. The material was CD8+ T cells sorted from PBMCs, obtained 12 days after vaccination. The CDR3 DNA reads TGTGCCAGCAGTTTTGCGGGAGTATCGAGTGAGCAGTTCTTC. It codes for CASSFAGVSSEQFF.